This entry concerns a single TCR beta chain. The data derive from a study of blood T cell repertoires in COVID-19. Study details: The origin of the acute and convalescent COVID-19 samples was the United States, Italy and Spain. From T cells, B-cell-depleted T cells, or PBMCs came the material, which was cDNA or gDNA.

Study processing details: Reference gene primers were amplified, and this amplification served to estimate nucleated cell counts. TCRdb keeps only in-frame clones here, not all; method: immunoSEQ multiplex PCR. The DNA gave D and trimming, while V, J and clone size come from that table. The sample consists of more than 25,000 clones, about 70% of them appearing once. Germline CDR1 reads MNHEY; CDR2 reads SVGEGT. The CDR3 totals 17 residues. V gave up 2 bases and J gave up 2 bases; unmatched junction bases: 7. This TCR came from a human donor in a cohort sampled during active COVID-19. The chain has TRBV6-2 or TRBV6-3 and TRBJ2-7; TRBD2 matches 12 bases. Input material: peripheral blood. The CDR3 sequence: CASSYGGLAGPTYEQYF. As DNA, the CDR3 is TGTGCCAGCAGTTACGGGGGACTAGCGGGCCCCACCTACGAGCAGTACTTC.